This T cell receptor beta chain was profiled in a study of T cell changes during pregnancy in multiple sclerosis. Here immunoSEQ multiplex PCR was the method, and the copy in TCRdb shows in-frame clones only, minus some. This table holds around 64,000 clones, 80% to 95% found once. The CDR3 contains 14 residues. The germline gives CDR1 MNHNS, CDR2 SASEGT. After removal of 5 bases from V and 6 bases from J, the junction contained 5 bases not matched to a gene. The sequence derives from a female donor with multiple sclerosis, enrolled in a pregnancy study. The J gene is TRBJ2-2, the V gene TRBV6-1; 8 bases fit TRBD1. The specimen comprised CD4+ T cells from peripheral blood mononuclear cells, sampled after pregnancy. This chain's CDR3 is CASSRQQGAGELFF. The DNA of the CDR3 is TGTGCCAGCAGTAGGCAACAGGGGGCCGGGGAGCTGTTTTTT.